The text below deals with one TCR beta chain. This clone came up many times. Its antigen is still unknown. Read data end 3 residues before the CDR3 end; the end is taken from the germline J gene. Measured from the cysteine to the phenylalanine, the CDR3 is 15 residues long. The 36 bases shown cover part of the CDR3, and their frame starts at base 1. The germline V gene (reference sequence) specifies LNHDA as CDR1 and SQIVND as CDR2. Compared with germline, V lacks 4 bases and J lacks 0 bases; bases without a gene match: 3. The sample is drawn from a study of T cell clonality in common variable immunodeficiency (dated by TCRdb to about 2015). The research as a whole found: Although equal DNA input was used, an average of approximately 82,000 unique sequences per sample was obtained for controls, compared with some 30,000 for CVID samples. CVID subjects shared fewer TCRbeta clones with each other than healthy controls did (p < 0.0001). According to the authors, figuring out what caused the increased clonality in CVID would require sequencing the repertoires of T cell subpopulations. Reportedly, TCRbeta sequences from CVID had fewer deletions and N-nucleotide insertions, and highly modified clones with 13 or more V deletions were absent from CVID. Increased TCRbeta clonality was found in CVID subjects compared with healthy controls (t-test p = 0.018), with the increase being most characteristic of about a third of subjects. Correlations of repertoire features with clinical complications were constrained by heterogeneity among patients within the CVID cohort.

For sequencing, equivalent amounts of genomic DNA were input from CVID and control samples. For every sample, a 60 bp segment covering the rearranged TCRbeta CDR3 region was amplified and then sequenced. The immunoSEQ assay, a bias-corrected multiplex PCR combined with high-throughput sequencing, was used for TCRbeta amplification. The authors' analysis ran thus. Every unique nucleotide sequence counted as a clone and was annotated with V, D and J genes, copy number and frequency. Sequences were labeled productive if in frame, and non-productive if out of frame or containing stop codons. As previously described, clonality was computed from Shannon's entropy. The predicted amino acid sequences of productive clones were used to derive the mean CDR3 Kyte-Doolittle hydropathy. Using the R hclust function, scaled V gene usage was clustered hierarchically with Manhattan distance and complete linkage. To assess clone sharing by CDR3 amino acid sequence, 12 repertoires per group were resampled over 100 rounds. Repertoires were searched for 70 published EBV-specific and 245 published CMV-specific TCRbeta sequences. After two CVID samples that produced fewer than 10,000 sequences were dropped from the analysis, some 42 CVID repertoires remained. This is the immuneACCESS table as TCRdb keeps it, with only in-frame sequences that have V and J called. A part of the clones is gone; compared with another copy, unresolved V genes explain less than half, and the rest is unexplained. Clone size and V and J calls were adopted from that table, with D and trimming inferred from the DNA. This sample has about 52,000 clones, none of them a singleton. The biggest ten clones account for more than 3% of the sample.

Both CVID patients and healthy controls were predominantly of Caucasian heritage. From each donor, about 4.5 to 9 ml of heparinized peripheral whole blood was collected. Genomic DNA from adults with common variable immune deficiency (CVID) and from healthy adult controls was used to sequence TCRbeta CDR3 repertoires. A total of around 22 healthy adult volunteers (approximately 12 female and 10 or so male; age range about 20 to 70 years, mean age 34) were included in the control group. To isolate peripheral blood mononuclear cells, diluted blood was subjected to density centrifugation over Hypaque 1077 or Ficoll-Paque. Genomic DNA was obtained from unsorted mononuclear cells through either Qiagen column purification or a centrifugation-based method.

This TCR was recovered from a person between 18 and 75 years old in good health. The sample taken for sequencing was peripheral blood mononuclear cells. The chain uses TRBV19 and TRBJ2-3; 8 central nucleotides agree with TRBD1. Here the CDR3 is given as CASSTGQGSTDTQYF. Incomplete CDR3 DNA: TGTGCCAGTAGTACAGGACAGGGAAGCACAGATACG.